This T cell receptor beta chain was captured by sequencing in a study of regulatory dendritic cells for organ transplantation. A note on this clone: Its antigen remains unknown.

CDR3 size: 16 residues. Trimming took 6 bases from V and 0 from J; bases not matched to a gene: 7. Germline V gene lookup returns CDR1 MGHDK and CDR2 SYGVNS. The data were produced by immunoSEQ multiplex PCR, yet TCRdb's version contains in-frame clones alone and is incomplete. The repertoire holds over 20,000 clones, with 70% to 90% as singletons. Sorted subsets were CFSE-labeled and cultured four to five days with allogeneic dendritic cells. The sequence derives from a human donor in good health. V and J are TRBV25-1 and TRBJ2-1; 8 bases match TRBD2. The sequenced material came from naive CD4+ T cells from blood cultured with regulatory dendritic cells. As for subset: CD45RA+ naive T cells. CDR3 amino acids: CASRSDSGVSYNEQFF. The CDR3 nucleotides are TGTGCCAGCAGGTCAGATAGCGGGGTCTCCTACAATGAGCAGTTCTTC.